This T cell receptor (beta chain) comes out of a study of blood T cell repertoires in COVID-19. Background on the study: From T cells, B-cell-depleted T cells, or PBMCs came the material, which was cDNA or gDNA.

Between the trimmed V and J ends, which lost 6 bases and 2 bases, there was a span of 21 bases. CDR3 length: 17 residues. The germline V gene encodes CDR1 MNHEY and CDR2 SVGEGT. Per the original data handling: Counts of nucleated cells, estimated from reference gene primer amplification, were obtained. Assay: immunoSEQ multiplex PCR; the TCRdb copy retains only in-frame clones and omits some. D and trimming come from the DNA, and the V and J calls and clone size come from that table. The sample lists roughly 100,000 clones; 88% were seen once. Sequencing input: peripheral blood. The receptor comes from a human donor in a cohort sampled during active COVID-19. This chain connects TRBV6-2 or TRBV6-3 to TRBJ2-3; tentative D call: TRBD1 (5 bases). The CDR3 DNA reads TGTGCCAGCAGCCTCTTGGGCCCGACAGCTTTCACAGATACGCAGTATTTT. Amino acid sequence: CASSLLGPTAFTDTQYF.